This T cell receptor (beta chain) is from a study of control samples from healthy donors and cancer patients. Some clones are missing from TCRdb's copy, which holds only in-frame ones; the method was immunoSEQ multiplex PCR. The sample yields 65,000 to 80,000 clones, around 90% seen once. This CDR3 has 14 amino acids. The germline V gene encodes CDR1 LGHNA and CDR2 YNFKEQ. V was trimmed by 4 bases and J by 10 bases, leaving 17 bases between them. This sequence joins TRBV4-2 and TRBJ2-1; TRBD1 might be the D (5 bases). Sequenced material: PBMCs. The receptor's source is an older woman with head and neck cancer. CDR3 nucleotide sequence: TGTGCCAGCAGCCTCCGAACCAGGGATATCGAGCAGTTCTTC. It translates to CASSLRTRDIEQFF.